Listed below are T cell receptor beta chains from one sample, sequenced in a study of blood T cell repertoires in COVID-19. Using immunoSEQ multiplex PCR, the repertoire was profiled, and TCRdb retains in-frame clones only, with some absent. Of about 300,000 clones in the sample, around 90% were seen once. Sequencing was carried out using peripheral blood. These receptors were collected from a young man with active or convalescent COVID-19. Both conserved end residues are part of each CDR3. Each record gives: clone size, J gene, V gene, CDR3 protein. Rows may omit the clone size; those that give it use once, few, many or a size class.

clone size: -
J gene: TRBJ2-1
V gene: TRBV10-1
CDR3 protein: CASSESAGGRDNEQFF

clone size: -
J gene: TRBJ1-2
V gene: TRBV15
CDR3 protein: CATSSDRGKSYGYTF

clone size: -
J gene: TRBJ2-7
V gene: TRBV7-3
CDR3 protein: CASSLVVSGEQYF

clone size: -
J gene: TRBJ2-1
V gene: TRBV6-5
CDR3 protein: CASSYGSTGYNEQFF

clone size: -
J gene: TRBJ2-7
V gene: TRBV29-1
CDR3 protein: CSVEGSAPYEQYF

clone size: -
J gene: TRBJ1-1
V gene: TRBV6-6
CDR3 protein: CASSLLRETEAFF

clone size: -
J gene: TRBJ2-7
V gene: TRBV2
CDR3 protein: CASSPSGQYF

clone size: -
J gene: TRBJ1-2
V gene: TRBV11-2
CDR3 protein: CASSFSRTGTGYTF

clone size: -
J gene: TRBJ2-1
V gene: TRBV4-1
CDR3 protein: CASSSSGTSYNEQFF

clone size: -
J gene: TRBJ1-1
V gene: TRBV27
CDR3 protein: CASSIHRGPAFF

clone size: -
J gene: TRBJ1-4
V gene: TRBV4-1
CDR3 protein: CASSQDEGRSPTNEKLFF

clone size: -
J gene: TRBJ2-5
V gene: TRBV7-2
CDR3 protein: CASSVSGAGETQYF

clone size: -
J gene: TRBJ2-7
V gene: TRBV4-1
CDR3 protein: CASSQDISREGLLEQYF

clone size: -
J gene: TRBJ1-5
V gene: TRBV15
CDR3 protein: CATSRGTGTSSQPQHF

clone size: -
J gene: TRBJ2-3
V gene: TRBV10-2
CDR3 protein: CASSESFSGGPADTQYF

clone size: once
J gene: TRBJ1-5
V gene: TRBV19
CDR3 protein: CASSKTGKNQPQHF

clone size: -
J gene: TRBJ1-1
V gene: TRBV28
CDR3 protein: CAGQTGVNEAFF

clone size: -
J gene: TRBJ1-5
V gene: TRBV5-6
CDR3 protein: CASSLDGDLNQPQHF

clone size: -
J gene: TRBJ2-1
V gene: TRBV2
CDR3 protein: CASRGEGGRLFF

clone size: -
J gene: TRBJ2-1
V gene: TRBV5-6
CDR3 protein: CASSQGQSYNEQFF

clone size: -
J gene: TRBJ2-7
V gene: TRBV11-3
CDR3 protein: CASSLRLWRLARYEQYF

clone size: few
J gene: TRBJ1-5
V gene: TRBV3-1/TRBV3-2
CDR3 protein: CASSQGTGGVQPQHF

clone size: -
J gene: TRBJ2-3
V gene: TRBV4-2
CDR3 protein: CASSQDVASGSADTQYF

clone size: -
J gene: TRBJ2-6
V gene: TRBV9
CDR3 protein: CASSVAGQGANPGANVLTF

clone size: -
J gene: TRBJ2-2
V gene: TRBV19
CDR3 protein: CASTYGPRTGELFF

clone size: -
J gene: TRBJ1-5
V gene: TRBV19
CDR3 protein: CASSRGDSNQPQHF

clone size: -
J gene: TRBJ2-5
V gene: TRBV19
CDR3 protein: CASECVQETQYF

clone size: -
J gene: TRBJ2-5
V gene: TRBV7-7
CDR3 protein: CASSLSRGQEETQYF

clone size: -
J gene: TRBJ2-5
V gene: TRBV7-2
CDR3 protein: CASTQSPGRGVQETQYF

clone size: -
J gene: TRBJ1-4
V gene: TRBV19
CDR3 protein: CASSMEEQGSNEKLFF

clone size: -
J gene: TRBJ1-5
V gene: TRBV2
CDR3 protein: CASSERGTMGQPQHF

clone size: -
J gene: TRBJ2-3
V gene: TRBV29-1
CDR3 protein: CSVIPASGFESTDTQYF

clone size: -
J gene: TRBJ2-5
V gene: TRBV6-5
CDR3 protein: CASSPTGRETQYF

clone size: -
J gene: TRBJ2-5
V gene: TRBV5-5
CDR3 protein: CASSSARSGGQETQYF

clone size: once
J gene: TRBJ2-3
V gene: TRBV7-8
CDR3 protein: CASSFFPAGENTDTQYF

clone size: few
J gene: TRBJ2-1
V gene: TRBV14
CDR3 protein: CASSQESRGARVWNEQFF

clone size: once
J gene: TRBJ1-6
V gene: TRBV6-2/TRBV6-3
CDR3 protein: CASSYSARQESSYNSPLHF

clone size: -
J gene: TRBJ2-3
V gene: TRBV25-1
CDR3 protein: CASSASTGASTDTQYF

clone size: -
J gene: TRBJ2-1
V gene: TRBV14
CDR3 protein: CASSSIATREQFF

clone size: once
J gene: TRBJ2-1
V gene: TRBV11-2
CDR3 protein: CASSRAGGLDYNEQFF

clone size: -
J gene: TRBJ1-2
V gene: TRBV19
CDR3 protein: CASSIDGGQVLHGYTF

clone size: -
J gene: TRBJ2-1
V gene: TRBV7-3
CDR3 protein: CASSLGQGHNEQFF

clone size: -
J gene: TRBJ1-6
V gene: TRBV6-5
CDR3 protein: CASRAGGGRNSPLHF

clone size: -
J gene: TRBJ1-2
V gene: TRBV5-1
CDR3 protein: CASSLGGDYGYTF

clone size: -
J gene: TRBJ2-2
V gene: TRBV7-5
CDR3 protein: CARSPNGGDTGELFF

clone size: -
J gene: TRBJ2-1
V gene: TRBV14
CDR3 protein: CASSVGTVQFF

clone size: -
J gene: TRBJ1-2
V gene: TRBV28
CDR3 protein: CATGASGYTF

clone size: few
J gene: TRBJ2-3
V gene: TRBV14
CDR3 protein: CASSQTRLAADTQYF

clone size: -
J gene: TRBJ1-1
V gene: TRBV11-2
CDR3 protein: CASRQTVQEAFF

clone size: -
J gene: TRBJ2-7
V gene: TRBV7-8
CDR3 protein: CASSLAHRRTGGRYEQYF

clone size: -
J gene: TRBJ1-6
V gene: TRBV10-1
CDR3 protein: CASSDQNSPLHF

clone size: -
J gene: TRBJ1-6
V gene: TRBV6-5
CDR3 protein: CASRPGQNSPLHF

clone size: -
J gene: TRBJ2-5
V gene: TRBV4-3
CDR3 protein: CASSQDAVGETQYF

clone size: -
J gene: TRBJ2-7
V gene: TRBV3-1/TRBV3-2
CDR3 protein: CASSHRGSGYEQYF

clone size: -
J gene: TRBJ2-2
V gene: TRBV3-1/TRBV3-2
CDR3 protein: CASSPPRGTAGELFF

clone size: -
J gene: TRBJ1-1
V gene: TRBV5-5
CDR3 protein: CASTPGHRGPLNTEAFF

clone size: -
J gene: TRBJ2-5
V gene: TRBV29-1
CDR3 protein: CSAGEGLIQETQYF

clone size: -
J gene: TRBJ1-1
V gene: TRBV15
CDR3 protein: CATSLGQGTEAFF

clone size: few
J gene: TRBJ2-3
V gene: TRBV23-1
CDR3 protein: CASSLPYDRVTDTQYF

clone size: -
J gene: TRBJ2-2
V gene: TRBV7-2
CDR3 protein: CASSLFARSGELFF